These 24 T cell receptor beta chains were sequenced from one sample in a study of cytomegalovirus exposure and HLA in healthy donors. 60 Vbeta and 13 Jbeta primers were used in PCR. Data came from immunoSEQ multiplex PCR; TCRdb stores just in-frame clones and leaves some out. The sample carries 310,000 or so clones, approximately 90% recorded once. Specimen: PBMCs. The source of these receptors is a young woman in good health and CMV-seronegative.

The chain has TRBV7-2 and TRBJ2-2, with 12 bases aligning to TRBD2. V lost 4 bases and J lost 5; bases outside the gene matches: 11. Germline V CDR1 and CDR2: SGHTA, FQGNSA. The CDR3 consists of 18 residues. CDR3 DNA: TGTGCCAGCAGCTCCTATAACCTAGCGGGGGGGCAGACCGGGGAGCTGTTTTTT. Its translation: CASSSYNLAGGQTGELFF.

CDR3 sequence: CASSSEGWGLEAFF. In nucleotides, the CDR3 is TGTGCCAGCAGCTCCGAAGGGTGGGGCTTGGAAGCTTTCTTT. The rearrangement uses TRBV11-2 and TRBJ1-1; D might be TRBD1 (5 bases). CDR1 is SGHAT, CDR2 FQNNGV, per germline. This CDR3 is built from 14 residues. V lost 4 bases and J lost 8, with 17 bases in between. Drawing the rest from reference TRBV11-2 and TRBJ1-1, the complete variable domain is EAGVAQSPRYKIIEKRQSVAFWCNPISGHATLYWYQQILGQGPKLLIQFQNNGVVDDSQLPKDRFSAERLKGVDSTLKIQPAKLEDSAVYLCASSSEGWGLEAFFGQGTRLTVV.

This clone was detected only once. The J gene is TRBJ1-1, the V gene TRBV29-1; TRBD1 aligns across 8 bases. With 3 bases clipped from V and 6 bases from J, the junction kept 9 bases outside the gene matches. The CDR3 covers 14 residues. Germline V lookup: CDR1 SQVTM, CDR2 ANQGSEA. CDR3: CSVDSDREIAEAFF. The CDR3 DNA reads TGCAGCGTTGATTCGGACAGGGAGATCGCTGAAGCTTTCTTT.

This clone was seen only once. This chain uses TRBV11-2 with TRBJ2-7; D is perhaps TRBD1 (5 bases). The CDR3 is 13 amino acids. V was shortened by 5 bases and J by 6 bases, with 14 bases between the two germline ends. Germline V gene lookup returns CDR1 SGHAT and CDR2 FQNNGV. The CDR3, as DNA: TGTGCCAGCAGCCTCATGACAGCTTCCGAGCAGTACTTC. It encodes CASSLMTASEQYF.

The chain joins TRBV18 to TRBJ2-1, with TRBD1 identical over 11 bases. This CDR3 has 15 amino acids. V lost 3 bases, J lost 7 bases, and 5 bases stayed unmatched. Germline assignment: CDR1 KGHSH and CDR2 LQKENI. This CDR3 is CASSPGQGGWNEQFF. For the CDR3, the DNA is TGTGCCAGCTCACCGGGACAGGGGGGTTGGAATGAGCAGTTCTTC.

This sequence joins TRBV4-1 and TRBJ1-2; D is possibly TRBD1 (5 bases). CDR1 and CDR2 from the germline V gene are MGHRA and YSYEKL. V was trimmed by 1 base and J by 3 bases, leaving 12 bases between them. The CDR3 has 15 amino acids. DNA of the CDR3: TGCGCCAGCAGCCAAGTACGGGGGTCGGACTATGGCTACACCTTC. Translation: CASSQVRGSDYGYTF.

This chain joins TRBV5-1 and TRBJ2-1, with unresolved D. Trimming removed 3 bases from V and 4 bases from J, with 8 bases in between. Germline V gene sequence: CDR1 SGHRS, CDR2 YFSETQ. The CDR3 totals 13 residues. The CDR3 DNA follows: TGCGCCAGCAGCTGGGCCAGTTACAATGAGCAGTTCTTC. Translated: CASSWASYNEQFF.

The rearrangement uses TRBV2 and TRBJ2-5; D remains ambiguous. Near its end, the DNA agrees better with TRBJ2-7, so the J call may be wrong. This CDR3 contains 14 residues. Germline-derived CDR1 and CDR2 are SNHLY and FYNNEI. Written as DNA, the CDR3 is TGTGCCAGCAGGGGCGTGGTCCGAGCCTACGAGCAGTACTTC. This sequence encodes CASRGVVRAYEQYF.

The chain joins TRBV10-3 to TRBJ1-6; the match to TRBD1 covers 9 bases. V was clipped by 6 bases and J by 7 bases; unmatched bases: 1. CDR1 is ENHRY, CDR2 SYGVKD, per germline. The CDR3 sequence is 13 residues long. The CDR3 loop reads CAIRQGANSPLHF. The CDR3 DNA sequence: TGTGCCATCAGACAGGGGGCGAATTCACCCCTCCACTTT.

This chain connects TRBV29-1 to TRBJ1-2, with D hard to call. Germline lookup yields CDR1 SQVTM and CDR2 ANQGSEA. The ends were cut back, 3 bases at V and 8 bases at J, with 16 bases in the middle. CDR3 size: 13 residues. The CDR3 bases are TGCAGCGTTGACTTCGGGAGTCTCGAAGGCTACACCTTC. Translation: CSVDFGSLEGYTF.

The V call is TRBV29-1, the J call TRBJ1-1; no definite D call. Per the germline V gene, CDR1 is SQVTM and CDR2 is ANQGSEA. The CDR3 covers 14 residues. V lost 3 bases to trimming and J lost 0 bases, with 11 bases between them. The CDR3 bases are TGCAGCGTTGACTCCGTTGGCATGAACACTGAAGCTTTCTTT. Amino acid sequence: CSVDSVGMNTEAFF.

The V gene is TRBV6-1, the J gene TRBJ2-7, with 7 bases fitting TRBD1. Per the germline V gene, CDR1 is MNHNS and CDR2 is SASEGT. This CDR3 spans 13 amino acids. V lost 8 bases and J lost 4; bases outside the gene matches: 8. The CDR3 protein is CASRRGGNYEQYF. The CDR3 coding sequence is TGTGCCAGCCGCAGAGGGGGCAATTACGAGCAGTACTTC.

This clone was picked up one time. This chain connects TRBV7-9 to TRBJ1-6; D is unresolved. CDR1 is SEHNR, CDR2 FQNEAQ, per germline (reference sequence). The ends were cut back, 7 bases at V and 2 bases at J, with 12 bases in the middle. This CDR3 is built from 15 residues. CDR3 bases: TGTGCCAGCACGCCATTAAGCGCCTATAATTCACCCCTCCACTTT. As protein: CASTPLSAYNSPLHF.

This clone was seen only a few times. The chain carries TRBV5-6 and TRBJ1-1; D is possibly TRBD1 (6 bases). Trimming cost V 2 bases and J 8 bases, with 7 bases left between them. The CDR3 has 11 amino acids. Germline assignment: CDR1 SGHDT and CDR2 YYEEEE. CDR3 nucleotide sequence: TGTGCCAGCAGCTTTGACAGGGAAGCTTTCTTT. Translation gives CASSFDREAFF.

The gene calls are TRBV18 and TRBJ1-1; D is ambiguous. Germline CDR1 and CDR2: KGHSH and LQKENI. The CDR3 sequence is 15 residues long. V was pared by 1 base and J by 1 base, with 10 bases between. For the CDR3, the DNA is TGTGCCAGCTCACCACGTTCGGCAGGGAACACTGAAGCTTTCTTT. It specifies CASSPRSAGNTEAFF.

The rearrangement uses TRBV6-5 and TRBJ2-3, with D perhaps TRBD2 (6 bases). Germline assignment: CDR1 MNHEY and CDR2 SVGAGI. V dropped 7 bases and J dropped 2 bases, with 10 bases sitting between them. This CDR3 is 13 amino acids long. In DNA, the CDR3 is TGTGCCAGCACCGGGGGATTCACAGATACGCAGTATTTT. Protein sequence: CASTGGFTDTQYF.

Here the CDR3 reads CAWSSTTKQETQYF. The CDR3 coding sequence is TGTGCCTGGAGTTCTACTACAAAACAAGAGACCCAGTACTTC. The chain carries TRBV30 and TRBJ2-5; no definite D call. Per germline, CDR1 GTSNPN and CDR2 SVGIG (reference sequence). The CDR3 spans 14 residues. Between the trimmed V and J ends, which lost 2 bases and 2 bases, there was a span of 12 bases.

V usage is TRBV10-3 and J usage is TRBJ2-3; TRBD1 matches at 9 bases. The CDR3 is 14 residues long. Germline CDR1 is ENHRY and CDR2 is SYGVKD. With 9 bases clipped from V and 5 bases from J, the junction kept 9 bases outside the gene matches. CDR3 nucleotide sequence: TGTGCCATGAAACCGGGACAGGGACAAGATACGCAGTATTTT. This translates into CAMKPGQGQDTQYF.

The chain employs TRBV30 and TRBJ2-5; 7 bases line up with TRBD2. The J segment lost 14 bases and the V segment lost 1 base, leaving 13 bases of the junction unmatched. Germline CDR1 is GTSNPN and CDR2 is SVGIG (reference sequence). This CDR3 region has 13 residues. The CDR3 bases are TGTGCCTGGAGTGGAAACGTCGGGGGGATTCTTTACTTC. Amino acids: CAWSGNVGGILYF.

This clone is a singleton in its sample. One end of the junction fails to match germline, which may point to a read error. This chain joins TRBV7-2 and TRBJ2-5; 7 positions agree with TRBD1. There are 14 residues in the CDR3. Germline assignment: CDR1 SGHTA and CDR2 FQGNSA. CDR3 region: CASSRGPYQEAQYF. CDR3 bases: TGTGCCAGCAGTAGGGGGCCTTACCAAGAGGCCCAGTACTTC.

This clone was observed a single time. The V call is TRBV7-3, the J call TRBJ2-1; D is perhaps TRBD1 (6 bases). The CDR3 length is 14 residues. Germline V lookup: CDR1 SGHTA, CDR2 FQGTGA. V lost 4 bases and J 4 bases, leaving 11 bases between the germline ends. CDR3: CASSSRTGYNEQFF. The CDR3 DNA is TGTGCCAGCAGCTCCAGAACAGGGTACAATGAGCAGTTCTTC.

V usage is TRBV13 and J usage is TRBJ2-5, with a possible D match to TRBD2 (6 bases). The CDR3 extends over 16 amino acids. The V end was cut by 5 bases, the J end by 5 bases, with 21 bases between. CDR1 and CDR2 (germline): PRHDT, FYEKMQ (reference sequence). The DNA of the CDR3 is TGTGCCAGCAGCGCCGCCGGGAGAATATTCGGGGAGACCCAGTACTTC. Its translation is CASSAAGRIFGETQYF.

The chain carries TRBV30 and TRBJ1-2; TRBD1 might be the D (5 bases). Germline CDR1 GTSNPN, CDR2 SVGIG (reference sequence). V gave up 4 bases and J gave up 4 bases, with 13 bases separating them. There are 13 residues in the CDR3. The CDR3 sequence is CAWTGRDSYGYTF. CDR3 DNA sequence: TGTGCCTGGACTGGGCGGGACTCCTATGGCTACACCTTC. The full variable domain, completed using reference TRBV30 and TRBJ1-2, is SQTIHQWPATLVQPVGSPLSLECTVEGTSNPNLYWYRQAAGRGLQLLFYSVGIGQISSEVPQNLSASRPQDRQFILSSKKLLLSDSGFYLCAWTGRDSYGYTFGSGTRLTVV.

The chain recombines TRBV2 with TRBJ1-5; 8 bases match TRBD1. The CDR3 consists of 16 residues. Germline CDR1 and CDR2: SNHLY and FYNNEI. V trimming: 6 bases; J trimming: 2 bases; junction bases outside the gene matches: 9. In DNA, the CDR3 is TGTGCCAGCAGGACAGGGGTGGGTAAGGGCAATCAGCCCCAGCATTTT. This translates into CASRTGVGKGNQPQHF.